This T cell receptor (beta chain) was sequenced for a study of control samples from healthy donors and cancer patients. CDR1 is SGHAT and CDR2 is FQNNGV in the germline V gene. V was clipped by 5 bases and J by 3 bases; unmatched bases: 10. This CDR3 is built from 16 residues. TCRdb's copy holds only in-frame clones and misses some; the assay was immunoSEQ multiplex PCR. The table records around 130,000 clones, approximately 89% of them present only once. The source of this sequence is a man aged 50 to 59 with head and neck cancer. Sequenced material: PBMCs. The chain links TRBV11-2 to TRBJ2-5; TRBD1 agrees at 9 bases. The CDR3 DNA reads TGTGCCAGCAGCCCTAAGCCGGGACAGGGTAAAGAGACCCAGTACTTC. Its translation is CASSPKPGQGKETQYF.